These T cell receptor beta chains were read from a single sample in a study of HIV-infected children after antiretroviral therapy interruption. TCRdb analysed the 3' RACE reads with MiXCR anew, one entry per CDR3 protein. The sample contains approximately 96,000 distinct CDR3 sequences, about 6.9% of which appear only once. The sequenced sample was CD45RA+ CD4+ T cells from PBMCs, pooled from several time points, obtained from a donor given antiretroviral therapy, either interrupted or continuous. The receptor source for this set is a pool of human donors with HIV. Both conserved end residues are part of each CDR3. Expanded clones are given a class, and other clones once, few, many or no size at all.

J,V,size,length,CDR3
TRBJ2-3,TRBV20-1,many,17,CSASRASGGPGTDTQYF
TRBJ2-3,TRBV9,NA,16,CASSVASGPNTDTQYF
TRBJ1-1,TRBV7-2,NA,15,CASSLRQYMNTEAFF
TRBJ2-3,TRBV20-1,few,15,CSARDATDSTDTQYF
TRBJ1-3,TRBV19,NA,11,CASDGGNTIYF
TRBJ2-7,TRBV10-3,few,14,CAISDGTGAHEQYF
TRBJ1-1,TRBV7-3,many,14,CASSLNGMNTEAFF
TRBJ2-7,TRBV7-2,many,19,CASSFYICSAKSSGYEQHF
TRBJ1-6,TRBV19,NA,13,CASSSPGQSPLHF
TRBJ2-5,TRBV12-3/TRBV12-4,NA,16,CASSSGLRIVGETQYF
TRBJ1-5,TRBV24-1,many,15,CATSIGGPGDQPQHF
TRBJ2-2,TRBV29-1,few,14,CSVVKQANTGELFF
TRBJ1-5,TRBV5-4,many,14,CASSQGQGDQPQHF
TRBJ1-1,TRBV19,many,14,CASSIGQGDTEAFF
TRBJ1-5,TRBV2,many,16,CASSEARADGNQPQHF
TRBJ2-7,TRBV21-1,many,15,CASSKVGASSGEQYF
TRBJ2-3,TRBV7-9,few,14,CASSDRQYTDTQYF
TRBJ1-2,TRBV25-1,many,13,CASSFDREGGYTF
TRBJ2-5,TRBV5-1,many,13,CASSLGPQETQYF
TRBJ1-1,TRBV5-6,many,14,CASSLGGWTTEAFF
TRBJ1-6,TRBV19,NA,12,CASKKFNSPLHF
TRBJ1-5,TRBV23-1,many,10,CASGFQPQHF
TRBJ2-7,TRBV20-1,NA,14,CSARGDAGSYEQYF
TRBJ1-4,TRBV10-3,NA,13,CAMKTGLNEKLSF
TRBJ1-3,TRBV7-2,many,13,CASSLDTGNTIYF
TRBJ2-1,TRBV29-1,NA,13,CSVELAGVYEQFF
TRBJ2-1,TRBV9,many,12,CASSTLYNEQFF
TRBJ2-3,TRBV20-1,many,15,CSARPRLETGDTQYF
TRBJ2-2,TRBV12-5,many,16,CASGWLGRQNTGELFF
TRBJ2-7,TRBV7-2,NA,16,CASSLEGATGSYEQYF
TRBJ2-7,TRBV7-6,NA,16,CASSHTQAGPSYEQYF
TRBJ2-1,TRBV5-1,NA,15,CASSREQSSYNEQFF
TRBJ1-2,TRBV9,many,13,CASTPGQLEGYTF
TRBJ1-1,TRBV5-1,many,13,CASSLTTGTEAFF